The 8 T cell receptor beta chains below come from one sample, sequenced in a study of T cells in Graves' hyperthyroidism and ophthalmopathy. TCR beta CDR3 regions were amplified from RNA transcripts. During a first-round RT-PCR of the TCR CDR3, the HTBI primer set was used. TCRdb reprocessed the multiplex PCR reads with MiXCR, giving one entry per CDR3 protein. The table lists about 210,000 distinct CDR3 sequences, approximately 17% of them singletons. Sequencing was carried out using blood. The source is a man aged 50 to 59 with Graves' hyperthyroidism.

This clonotype was detected ten times or more. The chain is built from TRBV28 and TRBJ2-7; 7 bases are shared with TRBD2. The V gene end was trimmed by 3 bases and the J gene end by 7 bases; junction bases not matched to a gene: 3. Germline V gives CDR1 MDHEN, CDR2 SYDVKM. The CDR3 covers 12 residues. DNA of the CDR3: TGTGCCAGCAGTTTTCGGCGGGGGGAGCAGTACTTC. Translation: CASSFRRGEQYF. Complete variable domain (other parts from reference TRBV28 and TRBJ2-7): DVKVTQSSRYLVKRTGEKVFLECVQDMDHENMFWYRQDPGLGLRLIYFSYDVKMKEKGDIPEGYSVSREKKERFSLILESASTNQTSMYLCASSFRRGEQYFGPGTRLTVT.

This clonotype was observed at least ten times. This CDR3 reads CSARDLGISYEQYF. CDR3 DNA sequence: TGCAGTGCTAGAGATCTGGGCATCTCCTACGAGCAGTACTTC. V is TRBV20-1 and J is TRBJ2-7, with D unresolved. The CDR3 contains 14 residues. Germline V gene data show CDR1 as DFQATT and CDR2 as SNEGSKA (reference sequence). V shed 0 bases and J shed 0 bases, with 9 bases lying between them.

This clonotype was seen repeatedly, ten times or more. The chain employs TRBV7-9 and TRBJ2-7; 8 positions match TRBD2. This CDR3 is built from 16 residues. J gave up 4 bases and V 1 base, and 9 bases lay outside the gene matches. Looked up from germline, CDR1 is SEHNR and CDR2 is FQNEAQ (reference sequence). The CDR3 DNA sequence: TGTGCCAGCAGCTTAGTTAGTCTAGCGGGCTCGTACGAGCAGTACTTC. Translated, it gives CASSLVSLAGSYEQYF.

Ten or more counts support this clonotype. The chain's CDR3 is CASSTALAAATDTQYF. For the CDR3, the DNA is TGTGCCAGCAGCACGGCGCTAGCGGCGGCGACAGATACGCAGTATTTT. The rearrangement joins TRBV5-5 to TRBJ2-3, with 7 nucleotides matching TRBD2. The CDR3 is 16 residues long. CDR1 is SGHKS, CDR2 YYEKEE, per germline (reference sequence). V lost 4 bases, J lost 3 bases, and 11 bases stayed unmatched.

This rearrangement joins TRBV5-6 to TRBJ2-7, with TRBD1 identical over 8 bases. The germline V gene encodes CDR1 SGHDT and CDR2 YYEEEE. Trimming removed 4 bases from V and 3 bases from J; junction bases left unmatched: 9. The CDR3 contains 15 residues. As DNA, the CDR3 is TGTGCCAGCAGCGAGTCGGGGACAGGACTCTACGAGCAGTACTTC. Protein sequence: CASSESGTGLYEQYF.

Of note for this clonotype: This may be a read error: a much more frequent sequence differs by one nucleotide. This rearrangement joins TRBV28 to TRBJ2-1; the match to TRBD2 covers 9 bases. This CDR3 contains 18 residues. Germline lookup yields CDR1 MDHEN and CDR2 SYDVKM. The V and J ends lost 1 base and 8 bases, in that order; junction bases with no gene match: 15. Here the CDR3 DNA reads TGTGCCAGCAGTTTATTTCCTAGCGGGGCCCTTAAGGACGATGAGCAGTTCTTC. Amino acids: CASSLFPSGALKDDEQFF.

In this sample, this clonotype turned up a few times. The chain employs TRBV20-1 and TRBJ1-5; TRBD1 matches 7 bases. Losses at the gene ends were 4 bases for V and 10 bases for J; bases not matched to a gene: 13. CDR1 DFQATT and CDR2 SNEGSKA come from the germline V gene (reference sequence). The CDR3 is 14 amino acids. In DNA, the CDR3 is TGCAGTGCTAATCAGGGACAGACAGCCTATCCCCAGCATTTT. The encoded protein is CSANQGQTAYPQHF.

This clonotype was recorded a few times. The rearrangement joins TRBV20-1 to TRBJ2-5; 11 positions match TRBD2. The CDR3 runs to 15 residues. The germline V gene encodes CDR1 DFQATT and CDR2 SNEGSKA (reference sequence). V trimming: 3 bases; J trimming: 1 base; junction bases outside the gene matches: 4. The CDR3 DNA is TGCAGTGCTAGTCCGACTAGCGGGGTCCAAGAGACCCAGTACTTC. This sequence encodes CSASPTSGVQETQYF.